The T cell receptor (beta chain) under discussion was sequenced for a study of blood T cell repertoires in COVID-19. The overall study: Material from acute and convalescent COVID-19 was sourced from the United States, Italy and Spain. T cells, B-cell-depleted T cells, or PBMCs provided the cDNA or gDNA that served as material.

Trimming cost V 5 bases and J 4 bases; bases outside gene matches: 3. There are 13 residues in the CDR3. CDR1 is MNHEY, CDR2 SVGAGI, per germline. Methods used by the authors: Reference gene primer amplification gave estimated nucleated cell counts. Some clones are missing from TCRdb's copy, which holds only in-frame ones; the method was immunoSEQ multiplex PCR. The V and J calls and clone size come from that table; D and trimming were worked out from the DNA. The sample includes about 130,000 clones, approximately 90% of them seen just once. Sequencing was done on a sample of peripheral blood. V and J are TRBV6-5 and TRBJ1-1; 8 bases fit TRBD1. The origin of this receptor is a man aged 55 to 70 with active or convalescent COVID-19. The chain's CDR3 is CASSRTGFTEAFF. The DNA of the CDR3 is TGTGCCAGCAGTCGGACAGGGTTCACTGAAGCTTTCTTT.